This entry features one T cell receptor (beta chain) sequence. Method: immunoSEQ multiplex PCR; TCRdb's copy keeps in-frame clones and lacks some. The sample records about 90,000 clones, 91% being singletons. The record originates from a study of T cell responses to AZD1222 COVID-19 vaccine. Germline lookup yields CDR1 LNHDA and CDR2 SQIVND (reference sequence). With 1 base removed from V and 2 bases from J, the gap between germline ends came to 11 bases. The CDR3 is 16 residues long. The TCR comes from an adult in good health. This chain joins TRBV19 and TRBJ2-2, with D perhaps matching TRBD2 (6 bases). Specimen: peripheral blood, collected on day 0 of MenACWY control vaccination. For the CDR3, the DNA is TGTGCCAGTAGTATAGTGGCTAGCGTTAACACCGGGGAGCTGTTTTTT. Translating it yields CASSIVASVNTGELFF.